This T cell receptor beta chain came from a study of siplizumab effects on memory and regulatory T cells. The CDR3 covers 11 residues. The V and J ends lost 4 bases and 14 bases respectively, with 9 bases between them. Germline CDR1 is LNHNV and CDR2 is YYDKDF (reference sequence). Sequencing was performed with immunoSEQ multiplex PCR; in TCRdb, only in-frame clones are kept and a portion is missing. The table includes 100,000 or so clones, 93% detected once. This sequence originates from a human donor in good health. J is TRBJ1-6 and V is TRBV15; D is unresolved. Sequencing input: non-Treg CD4+ T cells sorted from blood. In DNA, the CDR3 is TGTGCCACCAGCATGGGGTCGGCCCTCCACTTT. Translated: CATSMGSALHF.